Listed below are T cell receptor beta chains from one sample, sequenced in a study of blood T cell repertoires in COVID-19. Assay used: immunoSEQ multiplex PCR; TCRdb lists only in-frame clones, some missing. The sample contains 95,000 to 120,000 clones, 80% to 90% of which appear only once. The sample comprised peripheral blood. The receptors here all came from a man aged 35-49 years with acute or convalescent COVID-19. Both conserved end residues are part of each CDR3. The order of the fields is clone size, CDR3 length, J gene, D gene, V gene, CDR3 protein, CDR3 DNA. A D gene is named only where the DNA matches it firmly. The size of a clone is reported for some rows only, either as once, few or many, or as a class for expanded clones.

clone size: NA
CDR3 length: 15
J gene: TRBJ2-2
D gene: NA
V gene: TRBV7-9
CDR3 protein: CASSPTGGGTGELFF
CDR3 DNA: TGTGCCAGCAGCCCCACGGGGGGCGGGACCGGGGAGCTGTTTTTT

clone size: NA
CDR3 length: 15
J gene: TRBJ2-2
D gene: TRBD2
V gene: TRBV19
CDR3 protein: CASSPRTSHTGELFF
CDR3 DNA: TGTGCCAGTTCGCCTCGGACTAGCCACACCGGGGAGCTGTTTTTT

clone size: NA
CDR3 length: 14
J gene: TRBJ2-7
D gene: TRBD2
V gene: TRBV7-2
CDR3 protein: CASSLISRAGVQYF
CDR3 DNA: TGTGCCAGCAGCTTAATCTCCCGAGCGGGGGTGCAGTACTTC

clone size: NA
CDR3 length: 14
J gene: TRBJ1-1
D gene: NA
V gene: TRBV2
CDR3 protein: CASSGDNLGTEAFF
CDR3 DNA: TGTGCCAGCAGTGGGGACAACTTGGGGACTGAAGCTTTCTTT

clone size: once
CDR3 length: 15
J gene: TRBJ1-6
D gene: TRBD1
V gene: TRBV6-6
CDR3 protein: CASSQRQGVGSPLHF
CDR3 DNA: TGTGCCAGCAGTCAACGACAGGGCGTAGGGTCACCCCTCCACTTT

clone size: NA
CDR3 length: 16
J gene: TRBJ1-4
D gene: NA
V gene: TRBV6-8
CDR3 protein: CASRLSREVANEKLFF
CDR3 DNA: TGTGCCAGCCGTCTGTCAAGGGAGGTGGCTAATGAAAAACTGTTTTTT

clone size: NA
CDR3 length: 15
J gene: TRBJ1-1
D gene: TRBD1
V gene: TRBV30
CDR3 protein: CAWSQKQGGRTEAFF
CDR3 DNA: TGTGCCTGGAGTCAGAAACAGGGGGGGAGGACTGAAGCTTTCTTT

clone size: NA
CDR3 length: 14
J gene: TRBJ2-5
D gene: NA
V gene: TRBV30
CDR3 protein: CAWTNAGAQETQYF
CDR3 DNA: TGTGCCTGGACCAACGCGGGGGCCCAAGAGACCCAGTACTTC

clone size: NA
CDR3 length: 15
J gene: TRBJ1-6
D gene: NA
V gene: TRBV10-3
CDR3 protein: CAISEDRQYNSPLHF
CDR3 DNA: TGTGCCATCAGTGAGGACAGACAATATAATTCACCCCTCCACTTT

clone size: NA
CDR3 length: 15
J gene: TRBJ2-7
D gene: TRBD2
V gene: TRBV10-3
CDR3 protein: CAISGARGTSYEQYF
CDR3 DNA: TGTGCCATCAGTGGTGCGCGGGGGACCTCCTACGAGCAGTACTTC

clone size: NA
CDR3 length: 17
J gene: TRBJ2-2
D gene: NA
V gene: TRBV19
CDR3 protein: CASSLLPDTDSTGELFF
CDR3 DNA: TGTGCCAGTAGTCTCCTTCCCGACACGGATTCCACCGGGGAGCTGTTTTTT

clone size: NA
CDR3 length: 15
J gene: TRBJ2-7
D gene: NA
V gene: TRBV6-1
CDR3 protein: CASSESGGGVYEQYF
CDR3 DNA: TGTGCCAGCAGTGAAAGTGGTGGCGGAGTCTACGAGCAGTACTTC

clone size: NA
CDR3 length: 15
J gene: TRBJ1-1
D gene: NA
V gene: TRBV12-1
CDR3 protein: CASSFGTDENTEAFF
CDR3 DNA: TGTGCCAGCAGCTTCGGGACAGACGAGAACACTGAAGCTTTCTTT

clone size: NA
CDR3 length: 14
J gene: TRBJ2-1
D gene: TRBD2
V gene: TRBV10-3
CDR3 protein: CAIKSGVSYNEQFF
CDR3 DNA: TGTGCCATCAAAAGCGGGGTTTCCTACAATGAGCAGTTCTTC

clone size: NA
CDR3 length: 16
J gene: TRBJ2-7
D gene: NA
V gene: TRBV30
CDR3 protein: CAWSVKGNWALSGQYF
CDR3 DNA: TGTGCCTGGAGTGTAAAGGGGAATTGGGCCCTTAGCGGGCAGTACTTC

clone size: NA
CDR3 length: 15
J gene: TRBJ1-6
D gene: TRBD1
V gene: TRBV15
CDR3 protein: CATSRDRGHDSPLHF
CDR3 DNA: TGTGCCACCAGCAGAGACAGGGGGCACGACTCACCCCTCCACTTT

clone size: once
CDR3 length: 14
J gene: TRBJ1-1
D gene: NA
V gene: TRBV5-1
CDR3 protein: CASSSQGQNTEAFF
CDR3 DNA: TGCGCCAGCAGCTCGCAGGGGCAGAACACTGAAGCTTTCTTT

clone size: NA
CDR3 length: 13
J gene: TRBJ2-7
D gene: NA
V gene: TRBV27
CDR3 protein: CASRTGYGYEQYF
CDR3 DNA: TGTGCCAGCAGAACAGGGTATGGCTACGAGCAGTACTTC

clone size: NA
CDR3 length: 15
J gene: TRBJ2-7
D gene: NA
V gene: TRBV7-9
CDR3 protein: CASSHDPGRQNEQYF
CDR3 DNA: TGTGCCAGCAGCCATGACCCCGGGAGACAGAACGAGCAGTACTTC

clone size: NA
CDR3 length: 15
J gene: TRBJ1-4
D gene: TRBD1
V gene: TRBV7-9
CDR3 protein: CASSLLQGQNEKLFF
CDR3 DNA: TGTGCCAGCAGCTTGCTACAGGGGCAAAATGAAAAACTGTTTTTT

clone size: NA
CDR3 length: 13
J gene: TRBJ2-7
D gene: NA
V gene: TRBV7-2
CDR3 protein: CASSLVHSYEQYF
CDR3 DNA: TGTGCCAGCAGCTTAGTCCACTCCTACGAGCAGTACTTC

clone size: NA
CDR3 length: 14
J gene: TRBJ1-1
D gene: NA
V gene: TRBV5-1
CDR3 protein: CASSLDSTNTEAFF
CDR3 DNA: TGCGCCAGCAGCTTGGACAGTACGAACACTGAAGCTTTCTTT

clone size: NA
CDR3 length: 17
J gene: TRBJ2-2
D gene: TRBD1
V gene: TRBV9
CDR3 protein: CASSVVGQGSRYGELFF
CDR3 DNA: TGTGCCAGCAGCGTAGTGGGACAGGGGTCTAGATACGGGGAGCTGTTTTTT

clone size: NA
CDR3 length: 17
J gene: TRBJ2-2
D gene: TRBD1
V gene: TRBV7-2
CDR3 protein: CASSRQSQGALTGELFF
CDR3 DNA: TGTGCCAGCAGCAGACAAAGCCAGGGGGCGCTTACCGGGGAGCTGTTTTTT

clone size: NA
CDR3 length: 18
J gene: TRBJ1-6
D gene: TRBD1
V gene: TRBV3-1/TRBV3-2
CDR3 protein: CASSQDYGTATQNSPLHF
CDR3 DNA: TGTGCCAGCAGCCAAGATTATGGGACAGCGACCCAAAATTCACCCCTCCACTTT

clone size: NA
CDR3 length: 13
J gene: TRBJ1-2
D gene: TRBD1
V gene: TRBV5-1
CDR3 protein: CASSPGQGIGYTF
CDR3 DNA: TGCGCCAGCAGCCCTGGACAGGGGATTGGCTACACCTTC

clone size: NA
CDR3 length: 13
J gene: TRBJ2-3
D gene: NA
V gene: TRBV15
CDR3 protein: CATSRDPADTQYF
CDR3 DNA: TGTGCCACCAGCAGAGATCCGGCAGATACGCAGTATTTT

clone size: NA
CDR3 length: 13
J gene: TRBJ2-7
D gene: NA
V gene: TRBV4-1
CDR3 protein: CASSQRVSYEQYF
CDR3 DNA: TGCGCCAGCAGCCAAAGAGTCTCCTACGAGCAGTACTTC

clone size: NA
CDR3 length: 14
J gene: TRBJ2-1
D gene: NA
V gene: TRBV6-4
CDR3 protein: CASSAGSTGNEQFF
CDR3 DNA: TGTGCCAGCAGTGCCGGATCGACTGGGAATGAGCAGTTCTTC

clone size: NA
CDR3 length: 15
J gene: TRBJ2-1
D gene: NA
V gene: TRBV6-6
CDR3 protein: CASSYGQGGWNEQFF
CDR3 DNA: TGTGCCAGCAGTTACGGGCAGGGTGGGTGGAATGAGCAGTTCTTC

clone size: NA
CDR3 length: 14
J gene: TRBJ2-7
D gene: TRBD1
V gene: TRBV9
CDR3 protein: CASSAGTGPYEQYF
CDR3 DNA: TGTGCCAGCAGCGCCGGGACAGGGCCCTACGAGCAGTACTTC

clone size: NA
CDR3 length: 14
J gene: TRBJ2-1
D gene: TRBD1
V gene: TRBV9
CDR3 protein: CASSVGQGMDEQFF
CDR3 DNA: TGTGCCAGCAGCGTCGGACAGGGGATGGATGAGCAGTTCTTC

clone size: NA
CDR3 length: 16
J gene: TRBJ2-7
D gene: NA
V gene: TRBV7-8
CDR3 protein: CASSFFWGVFYYEQYF
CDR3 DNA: TGTGCCAGCAGCTTTTTCTGGGGGGTATTCTACTACGAGCAGTACTTC

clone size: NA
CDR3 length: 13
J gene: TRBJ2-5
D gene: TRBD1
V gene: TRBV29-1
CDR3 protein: CSVDPGGEETQYF
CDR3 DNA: TGCAGCGTTGACCCAGGGGGCGAAGAGACCCAGTACTTC

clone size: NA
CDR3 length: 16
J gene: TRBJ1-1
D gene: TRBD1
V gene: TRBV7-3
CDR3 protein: CASSSSGTGVGTEAFF
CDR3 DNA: TGTGCCAGCAGCTCGTCCGGGACAGGGGTAGGCACTGAAGCTTTCTTT

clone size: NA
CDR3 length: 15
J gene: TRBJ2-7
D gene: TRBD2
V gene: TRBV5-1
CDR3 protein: CASSLVVAGSYEQYF
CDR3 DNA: TGCGCCAGCAGCTTGGTGGTAGCGGGGTCCTACGAGCAGTACTTC

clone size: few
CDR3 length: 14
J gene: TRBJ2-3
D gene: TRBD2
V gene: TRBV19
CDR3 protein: CASSLQAGTDTQYF
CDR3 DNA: TGTGCCAGTAGTCTCCAAGCGGGAACAGATACGCAGTATTTT

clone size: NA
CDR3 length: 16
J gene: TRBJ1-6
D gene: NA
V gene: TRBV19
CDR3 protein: CASSPGEVWGNSPLHF
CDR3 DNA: TGTGCCAGTAGCCCCGGGGAAGTCTGGGGTAATTCACCCCTCCACTTT

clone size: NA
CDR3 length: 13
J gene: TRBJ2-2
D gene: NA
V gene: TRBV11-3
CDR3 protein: CASSRQTTGELFF
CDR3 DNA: TGTGCCAGCAGCCGCCAAACTACCGGGGAGCTGTTTTTT

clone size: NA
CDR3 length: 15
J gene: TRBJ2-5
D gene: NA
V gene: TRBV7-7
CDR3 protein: CASSLGGTFQETQYF
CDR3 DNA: TGTGCCAGCAGCCTAGGGGGGACTTTCCAAGAGACCCAGTACTTC

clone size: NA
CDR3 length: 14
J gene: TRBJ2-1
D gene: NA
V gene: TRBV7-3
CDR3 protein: CASSLTGLNNEQFF
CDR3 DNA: TGTGCCAGCAGCTTAACGGGGCTGAACAATGAGCAGTTCTTC

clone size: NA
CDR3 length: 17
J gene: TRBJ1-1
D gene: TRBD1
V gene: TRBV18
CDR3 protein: CASSQFRGTGINTEAFF
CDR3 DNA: TGTGCCAGCTCTCAATTTCGCGGGACAGGGATTAACACTGAAGCTTTCTTT

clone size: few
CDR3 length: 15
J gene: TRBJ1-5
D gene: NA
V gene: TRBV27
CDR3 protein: CASSWGGGSNQPQHF
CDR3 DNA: TGTGCCAGCAGTTGGGGGGGCGGTAGCAATCAGCCCCAGCATTTT